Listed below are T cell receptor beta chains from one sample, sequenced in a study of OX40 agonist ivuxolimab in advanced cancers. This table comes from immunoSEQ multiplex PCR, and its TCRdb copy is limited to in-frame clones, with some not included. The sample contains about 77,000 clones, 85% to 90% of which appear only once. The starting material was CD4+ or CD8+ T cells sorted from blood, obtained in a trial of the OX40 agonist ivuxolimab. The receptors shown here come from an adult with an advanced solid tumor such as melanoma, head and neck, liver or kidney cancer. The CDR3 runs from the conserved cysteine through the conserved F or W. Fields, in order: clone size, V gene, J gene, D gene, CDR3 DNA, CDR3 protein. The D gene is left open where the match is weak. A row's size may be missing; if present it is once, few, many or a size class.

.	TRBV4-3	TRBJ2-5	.	TGCGCCAGCAGCCCCCAATATACAGGGCTGGAGACCCAGTACTTC	CASSPQYTGLETQYF
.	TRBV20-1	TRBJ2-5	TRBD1	TGCAGTTACAGGGGGCAAGAGACCCAGTACTTC	CSYRGQETQYF
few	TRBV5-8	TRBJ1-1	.	TGTGCCAGCAGCTTGGCTCCCGGGGGCGACACTGAAGCTTTCTTT	CASSLAPGGDTEAFF
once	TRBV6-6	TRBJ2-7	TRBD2	TGTGCCAGCAGGAGAAGCGTAGGACGGGGGGGCGTCGAGCAGTACTTC	CASRRSVGRGGVEQYF
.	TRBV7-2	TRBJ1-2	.	TGTGCCAGCAGCGCTACGGGGTCCTACTATGGCTACACCTTC	CASSATGSYYGYTF
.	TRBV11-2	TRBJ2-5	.	TGTGCCAGCAGCTTAGCCCAGGAAGAGACCCAGTACTTC	CASSLAQEETQYF
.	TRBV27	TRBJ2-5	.	TGTGCCAGCAGTTTAAGGAGACCCGCTGTACTTGCCACCCAGTACTTC	CASSLRRPAVLATQYF
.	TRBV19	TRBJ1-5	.	TGTGCCAGTACCCTTAGCGGGGGGCGATTATATCAGCCCCAGCATTTT	CASTLSGGRLYQPQHF
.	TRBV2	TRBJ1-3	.	TGTGCCAGCAGTGAAGAGGTGACACAGAGCTCTGGAAACACCATATATTTT	CASSEEVTQSSGNTIYF
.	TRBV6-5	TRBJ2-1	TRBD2	TGTGCCAGCAGTTCGCGGGGGGGCCGCCACAATGAGCAGTTCTTC	CASSSRGGRHNEQFF
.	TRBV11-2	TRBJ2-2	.	TGTGCCAGCAGCTTATTCCGGGACGCCGGGGAGCTGTTTTTT	CASSLFRDAGELFF
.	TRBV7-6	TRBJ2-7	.	TGTGCCAGCAGCAGAGAGTTCTCCTACGAGCAGTACTTC	CASSREFSYEQYF
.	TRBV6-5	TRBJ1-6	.	TGTGCCAGCAGTTACTCCCCAGTGGGGATCAATTCACCCCTCCACTTT	CASSYSPVGINSPLHF
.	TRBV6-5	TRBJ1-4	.	TGTGCCAGCAGTAAACAGGGTCACGAAAAACTGTTTTTT	CASSKQGHEKLFF
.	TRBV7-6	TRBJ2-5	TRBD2	TGTGCCAGCACGAAGTCTAGCGGCCAAGAGACCCAGTACTTC	CASTKSSGQETQYF
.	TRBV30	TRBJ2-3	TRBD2	TGTGCCTGGGACTCGGGACGGGAGGTAGATACGCAGTATTTT	CAWDSGREVDTQYF
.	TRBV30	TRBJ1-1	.	TGTGCCTGGAGTGTAGAGCCAGGGGTGGGCACTGAAGCTTTCTTT	CAWSVEPGVGTEAFF
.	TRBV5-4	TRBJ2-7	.	TGTGCCAGCAGCTTTGATAAGTTATCGACAGGCTCCGGACGAGGTTACGAGCAGTACTTC	CASSFDKLSTGSGRGYEQYF
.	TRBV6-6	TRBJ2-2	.	TGTGCCAGCAGCCTCAGACCCCAGAACACCGGGGAGCTGTTTTTT	CASSLRPQNTGELFF
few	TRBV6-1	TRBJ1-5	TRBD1	TGTGCCAGTGGGACAGCCCGGGACGAGCCCCAGCATTTT	CASGTARDEPQHF
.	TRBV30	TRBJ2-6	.	TGTGCCTGGGCCAGGGTTTCTGGGGCCAACGTCCTGACTTTC	CAWARVSGANVLTF
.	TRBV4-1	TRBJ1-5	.	TGCGCCAGCAGCCAAGTGGGACGGGCGGTGAGGAGCAATCAGCCCCAGCATTTT	CASSQVGRAVRSNQPQHF
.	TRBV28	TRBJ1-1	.	TGTGCCAGCAGTTTGGACTCGGGGTCAGGCGGTGAAGCTTTCTTT	CASSLDSGSGGEAFF
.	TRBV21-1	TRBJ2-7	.	TGTGCCAGCAGCCCCCGACAGGGAAACTCCTACGAGCAGTACTTC	CASSPRQGNSYEQYF